This is a list of T cell receptor beta chains from one sample in a study of blood T cell repertoires in COVID-19. This table comes from immunoSEQ multiplex PCR, and its TCRdb copy is limited to in-frame clones, with some not included. The sample includes under 200,000 clones, around 90% of them seen just once. Sequencing was carried out using PBMCs or T cells enriched from blood (not recorded which). These TCRs come from a woman in her late teens or twenties who had recovered from COVID-19. Both conserved end residues are part of each CDR3. A D gene is named only where the DNA matches it firmly. Not every row has a clone size; where given, it reads once, few, many or a size class.

D	size	V	J	CDR3
.	.	TRBV28	TRBJ1-3	CASSPSQGGSGNTIYF
.	once	TRBV11-2	TRBJ2-1	CASSLAPGHEQFF
.	.	TRBV28	TRBJ1-5	CASSLVAGGLGNQPQHF
TRBD2	.	TRBV5-4	TRBJ2-1	CASSLASGTSGAYNEQFF
TRBD1	.	TRBV28	TRBJ1-6	CASKTGDGENSPLHF
TRBD1	once	TRBV29-1	TRBJ1-1	CSVGAPRGFYNTEAFF
.	.	TRBV3-1/TRBV3-2	TRBJ2-5	CASSQVLLQETQYF
TRBD1	.	TRBV9	TRBJ2-5	CASSVAPGTAEQETQYF
.	.	TRBV12-5	TRBJ1-5	CASSPDDQPQHF
TRBD1	.	TRBV19	TRBJ1-2	CASSQGQGNYGYTF
.	.	TRBV9	TRBJ2-2	CASSVQQRNTGELFF